This entry describes one TCR beta chain. Authors' analysis steps: Cell counts per sample came from amplifying reference gene primers. Measured with immunoSEQ multiplex PCR; TCRdb has only the in-frame clones, and not every one. V, J and clone size derive from that table, while D and trimming were established from the DNA sequence. There are more than 55,000 clones in the sample; around 87% occur only once, and more than 15% lies in the top ten. This CDR3 spans 14 amino acids. V lost 2 bases to trimming and J lost 5 bases, with 12 bases between them. CDR1 and CDR2 (germline): MNHEY, SVGEGT. This sample is part of a study of blood T cell repertoires in COVID-19. Looking at the study overall: Collection of acute and convalescent COVID-19 samples took place in the United States, Italy and Spain. T cells, B-cell-depleted T cells, or PBMCs supplied cDNA or gDNA.

The sequence was obtained from a woman aged 55-70 years with COVID-19, enrolled during active disease. The rearrangement links TRBV6-2 or TRBV6-3 to TRBJ1-1, with a tentative D call TRBD1 (6 bases). The sequencing input was peripheral blood. CDR3 region: CASSYDTGWTEAFF. CDR3 DNA sequence: TGTGCCAGCAGTTACGATACAGGGTGGACTGAAGCTTTCTTT.